This TCR beta chain stems from a study of cytomegalovirus exposure and HLA in healthy donors. Concerning this clone: Its antigen is undetermined.

CDR1 and CDR2 from the germline V gene are MNHEY and SMNVEV (reference sequence). Trimming cost V 5 bases and J 5 bases, with 16 bases left between them. This CDR3 has 14 residues. Study observations and caveats: For most TCR beta V segments, an earlier analysis put the productive rate at about 87% or about 30% of the time.

Amplification used 60 Vbeta primers and 13 Jbeta primers. The data were produced by immunoSEQ multiplex PCR, yet TCRdb's version contains in-frame clones alone and is incomplete. The repertoire holds 120,000 or so clones, 81% seen once, with about 1.8% in the top ten. J is TRBJ2-7 and V is TRBV27; D might be TRBD2 (5 bases). The material sequenced was PBMCs. This receptor was taken from a man between 18 and 29 years old in good health and CMV-seronegative. This CDR3 reads CASSPAGTGNEQYF. Written as DNA, the CDR3 is TGTGCCAGCAGTCCCGCGGGTACGGGCAACGAGCAGTACTTC.